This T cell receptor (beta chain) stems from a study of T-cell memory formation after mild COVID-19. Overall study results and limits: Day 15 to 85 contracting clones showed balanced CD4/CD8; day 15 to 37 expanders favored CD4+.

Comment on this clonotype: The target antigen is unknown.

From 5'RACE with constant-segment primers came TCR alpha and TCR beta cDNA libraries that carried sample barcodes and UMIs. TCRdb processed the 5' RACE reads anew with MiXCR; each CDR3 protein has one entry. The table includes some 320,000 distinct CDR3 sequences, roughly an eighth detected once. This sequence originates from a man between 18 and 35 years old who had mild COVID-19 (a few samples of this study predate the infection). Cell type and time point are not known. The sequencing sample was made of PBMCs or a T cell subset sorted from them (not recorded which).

The CDR3 DNA reads TGTGCCAGCAGCTTGGTACGGAAGAACTACAATGAGCAGTTCTTC. This translates into CASSLVRKNYNEQFF. V usage is TRBV5-6 and J usage is TRBJ2-1; no firm D call. V shed 0 bases and J shed 3 bases, with 10 bases lying between them. Germline V gene lookup returns CDR1 SGHDT and CDR2 YYEEEE. This CDR3 contains 15 residues. Complete variable domain (other parts from reference TRBV5-6 and TRBJ2-1): DAGVTQSPTHLIKTRGQQVTLRCSPKSGHDTVSWYQQALGQGPQFIFQYYEEEERQRGNFPDRFSGHQFPNYSSELNVNALLLGDSALYLCASSLVRKNYNEQFFGPGTRLTVL.